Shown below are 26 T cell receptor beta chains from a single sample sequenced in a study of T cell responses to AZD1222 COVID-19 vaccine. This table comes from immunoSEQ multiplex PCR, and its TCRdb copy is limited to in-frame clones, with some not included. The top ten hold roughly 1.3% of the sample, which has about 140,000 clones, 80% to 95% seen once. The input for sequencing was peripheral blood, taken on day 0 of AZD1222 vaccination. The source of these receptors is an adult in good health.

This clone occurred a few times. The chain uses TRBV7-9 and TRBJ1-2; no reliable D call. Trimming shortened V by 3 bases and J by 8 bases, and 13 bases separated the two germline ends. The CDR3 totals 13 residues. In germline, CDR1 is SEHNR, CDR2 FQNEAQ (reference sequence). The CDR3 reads CASSFELPVGYTF. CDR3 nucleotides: TGTGCCAGCAGCTTTGAACTCCCGGTGGGCTACACCTTC.

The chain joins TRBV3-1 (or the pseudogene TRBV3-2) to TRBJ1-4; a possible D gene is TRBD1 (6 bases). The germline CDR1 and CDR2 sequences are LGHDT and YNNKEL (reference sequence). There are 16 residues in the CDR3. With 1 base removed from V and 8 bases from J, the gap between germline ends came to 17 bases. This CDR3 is CASSQGGGTSYEKLFF. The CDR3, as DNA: TGTGCCAGCAGCCAAGGGGGCGGGACAAGCTACGAAAAACTGTTTTTT.

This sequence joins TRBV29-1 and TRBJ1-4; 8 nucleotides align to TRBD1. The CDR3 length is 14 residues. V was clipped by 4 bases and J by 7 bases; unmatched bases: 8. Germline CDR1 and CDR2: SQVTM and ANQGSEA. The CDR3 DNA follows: TGCAGCGTTGGAGCGGACAGGGTTGGTGAAAAACTGTTTTTT. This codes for CSVGADRVGEKLFF.

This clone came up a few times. CDR3 DNA: TGCGCCAGCAGCGATGGGACTAGCTCCTACAATGAGCAGTTCTTC. Residues: CASSDGTSSYNEQFF. The chain has TRBV5-1 and TRBJ2-1; 8 bases align to TRBD2. V was clipped by 4 bases and J by 0 bases; unmatched bases: 3. Germline assignment: CDR1 SGHRS and CDR2 YFSETQ. The CDR3 spans 15 residues.

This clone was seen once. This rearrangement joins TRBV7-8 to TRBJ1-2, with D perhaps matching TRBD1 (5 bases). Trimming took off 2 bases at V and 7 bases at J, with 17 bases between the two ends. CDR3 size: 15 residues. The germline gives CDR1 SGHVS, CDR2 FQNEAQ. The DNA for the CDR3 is TGTGCCAGCAGCTTACTCTCGGGGGGTCAGGGTGGCTACACCTTC. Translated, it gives CASSLLSGGQGGYTF.

The CDR3 DNA sequence: TGTGCCTGGAGTGCGTATAGGGGGCGGGATGAAAAACTGTTTTTT. Amino acid sequence: CAWSAYRGRDEKLFF. The chain has TRBV30 and TRBJ1-4; TRBD1 matches at 7 bases. Germline CDR1 is GTSNPN and CDR2 is SVGIG (reference sequence). The CDR3 sequence is 15 residues long. Trimming removed 1 base from V and 6 bases from J; junction bases left unmatched: 8.

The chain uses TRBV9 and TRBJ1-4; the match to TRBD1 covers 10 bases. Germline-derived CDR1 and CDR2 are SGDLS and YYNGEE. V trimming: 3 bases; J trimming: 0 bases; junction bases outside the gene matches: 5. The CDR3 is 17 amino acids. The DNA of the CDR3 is TGTGCCAGCAGCGCAGGACAGGGGGTGGCAACTAATGAAAAACTGTTTTTT. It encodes CASSAGQGVATNEKLFF.

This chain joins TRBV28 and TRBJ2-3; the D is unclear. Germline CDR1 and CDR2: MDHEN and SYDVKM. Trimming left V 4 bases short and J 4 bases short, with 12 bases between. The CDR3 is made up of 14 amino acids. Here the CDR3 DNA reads TGTGCCAGCAGTTCATGGGCCCGGGCAGATACGCAGTATTTT. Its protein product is CASSSWARADTQYF.

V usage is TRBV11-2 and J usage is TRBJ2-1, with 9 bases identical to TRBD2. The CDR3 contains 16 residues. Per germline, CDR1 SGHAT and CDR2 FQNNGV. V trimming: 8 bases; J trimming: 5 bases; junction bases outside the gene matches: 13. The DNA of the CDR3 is TGTGCCAGCCGGAGTTTGGGCGGGAGGGAGAACAATGAGCAGTTCTTC. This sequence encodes CASRSLGGRENNEQFF.

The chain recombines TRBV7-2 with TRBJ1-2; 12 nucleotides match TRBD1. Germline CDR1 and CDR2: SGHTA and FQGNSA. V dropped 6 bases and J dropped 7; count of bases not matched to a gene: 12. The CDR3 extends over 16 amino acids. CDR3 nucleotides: TGTGCCAGCAGACCTGTTCCGGGACAGGGGGCGGGTGGCTACACCTTC. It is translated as CASRPVPGQGAGGYTF.

CDR3 nucleotide sequence: TGCGCCAGCAGCCAACTCTTCAAGGGGGCGATGAACACTGAAGCTTTCTTT. Its translation: CASSQLFKGAMNTEAFF. The chain employs TRBV4-1 and TRBJ1-1, with 7 bases matching TRBD1. Germline V CDR1 and CDR2: MGHRA, YSYEKL. V lost 2 bases to trimming and J lost 0 bases; unmatched junction nucleotides: 9. The CDR3 runs to 17 residues.

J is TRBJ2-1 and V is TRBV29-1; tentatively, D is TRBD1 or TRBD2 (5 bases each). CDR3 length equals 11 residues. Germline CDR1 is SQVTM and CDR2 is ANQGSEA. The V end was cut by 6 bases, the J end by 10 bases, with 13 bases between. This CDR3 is CSVLLRGEQFF. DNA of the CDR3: TGCAGCGTCCTCCTGAGGGGAGAGCAGTTCTTC.

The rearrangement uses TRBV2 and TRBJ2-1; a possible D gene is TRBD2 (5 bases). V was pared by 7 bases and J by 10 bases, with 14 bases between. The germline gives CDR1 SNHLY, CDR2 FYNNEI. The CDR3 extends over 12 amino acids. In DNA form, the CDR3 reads TGTGCCAGCACTCTAGGACTTTACGAGCAGTTCTTC. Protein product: CASTLGLYEQFF.

The CDR3: CASSPPMRTHTGELFF. CDR3 DNA sequence: TGTGCCAGCTCACCACCAATGAGGACCCACACCGGGGAGCTGTTTTTT. This chain joins TRBV18 and TRBJ2-2; D remains ambiguous. The V end lost 0 bases, the J end lost 3 bases, and 11 bases lay between the germline ends. The CDR3 spans 16 residues. In germline, CDR1 is KGHSH, CDR2 LQKENI. Filled out from reference TRBV18 and TRBJ2-2, the complete variable domain reads NAGVMQNPRHLVRRRGQEARLRCSPMKGHSHVYWYRQLPEEGLKFMVYLQKENIIDESGMPKERFSAEFPKEGPSILRIQQVVRGDSAAYFCASSPPMRTHTGELFFGEGSRLTVL.

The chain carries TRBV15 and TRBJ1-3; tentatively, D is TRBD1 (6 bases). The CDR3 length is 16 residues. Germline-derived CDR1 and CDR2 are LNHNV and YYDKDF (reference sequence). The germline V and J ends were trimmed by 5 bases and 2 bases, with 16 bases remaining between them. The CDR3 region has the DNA TGTGCCACCAGCGCGCGGCCCAGGGGCACTGGAAACACCATATATTTT. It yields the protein CATSARPRGTGNTIYF.

In DNA, the CDR3 is TGTGCCTGGATCGGGGTGCAGGGAAGTTCACCCCTCCACTTT. It yields the protein CAWIGVQGSSPLHF. The chain uses TRBV30 and TRBJ1-6, with D possibly TRBD1 on 5 matching bases. The CDR3 contains 14 residues. CDR1 GTSNPN and CDR2 SVGIG come from the germline V gene (reference sequence). Trimming pared 4 bases from V and 9 bases from J, leaving 16 bases between.

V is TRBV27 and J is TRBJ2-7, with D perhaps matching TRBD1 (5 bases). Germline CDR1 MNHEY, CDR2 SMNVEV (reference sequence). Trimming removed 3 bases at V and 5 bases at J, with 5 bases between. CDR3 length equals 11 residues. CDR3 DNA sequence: TGTGCCAGCAGTTTGGGGCACGAGCAGTACTTC. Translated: CASSLGHEQYF.

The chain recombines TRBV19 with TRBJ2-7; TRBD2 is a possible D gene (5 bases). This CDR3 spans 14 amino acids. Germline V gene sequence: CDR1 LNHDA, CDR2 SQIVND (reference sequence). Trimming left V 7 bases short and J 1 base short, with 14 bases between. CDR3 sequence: CASKMAGLSYEQYF. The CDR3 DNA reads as TGTGCCAGTAAAATGGCGGGTCTTTCCTACGAGCAGTACTTC. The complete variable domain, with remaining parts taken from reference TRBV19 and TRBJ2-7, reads DGGITQSPKYLFRKEGQNVTLSCEQNLNHDAMYWYRQDPGQGLRLIYYSQIVNDFQKGDIAEGYSVSREKKESFPLTVTSAQKNPTAFYLCASKMAGLSYEQYFGPGTRLTVT.

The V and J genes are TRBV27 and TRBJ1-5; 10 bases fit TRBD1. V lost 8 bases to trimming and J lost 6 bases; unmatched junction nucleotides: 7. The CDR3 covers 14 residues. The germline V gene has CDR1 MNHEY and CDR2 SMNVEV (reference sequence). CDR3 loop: CASGRQGAGQPQHF. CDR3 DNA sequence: TGTGCCAGCGGACGACAGGGGGCAGGTCAGCCCCAGCATTTT.

The CDR3 DNA follows: TGTGCCAGTACCGAGGTAGGCAATCAGCCCCAGCATTTT. Residues: CASTEVGNQPQHF. The chain links TRBV19 to TRBJ1-5; unclear D gene. Germline CDR1 reads LNHDA; CDR2 reads SQIVND (reference sequence). V was trimmed by 7 bases and J by 2 bases, leaving 9 bases between them. This CDR3 region has 13 residues.

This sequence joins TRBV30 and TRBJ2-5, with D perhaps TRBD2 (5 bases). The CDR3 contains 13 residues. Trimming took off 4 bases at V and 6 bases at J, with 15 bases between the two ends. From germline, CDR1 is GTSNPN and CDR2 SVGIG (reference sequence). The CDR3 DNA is TGTGCCTGGATAAGAGGGAGAGGACAGACCCAGTACTTC. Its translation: CAWIRGRGQTQYF.

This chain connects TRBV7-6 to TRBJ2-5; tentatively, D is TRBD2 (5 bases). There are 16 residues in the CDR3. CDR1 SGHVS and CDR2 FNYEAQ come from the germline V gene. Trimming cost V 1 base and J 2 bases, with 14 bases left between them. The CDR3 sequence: CASSLVVSTGQETQYF. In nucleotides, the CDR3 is TGTGCCAGCAGCTTAGTAGTGTCGACGGGGCAAGAGACCCAGTACTTC.

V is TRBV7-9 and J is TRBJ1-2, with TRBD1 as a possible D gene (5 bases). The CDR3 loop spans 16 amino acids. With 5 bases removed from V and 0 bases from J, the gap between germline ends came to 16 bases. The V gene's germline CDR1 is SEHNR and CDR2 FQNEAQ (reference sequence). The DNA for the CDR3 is TGTGCCAGCAGCCACTCTGGGGGAACCGCTAACTATGGCTACACCTTC. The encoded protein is CASSHSGGTANYGYTF.

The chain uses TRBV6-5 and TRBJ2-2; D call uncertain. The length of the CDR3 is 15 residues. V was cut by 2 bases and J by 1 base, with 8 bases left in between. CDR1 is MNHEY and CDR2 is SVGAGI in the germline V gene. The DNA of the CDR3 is TGTGCCAGCAGTTACAGGCCCGTGAACACCGGGGAGCTGTTTTTT. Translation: CASSYRPVNTGELFF.

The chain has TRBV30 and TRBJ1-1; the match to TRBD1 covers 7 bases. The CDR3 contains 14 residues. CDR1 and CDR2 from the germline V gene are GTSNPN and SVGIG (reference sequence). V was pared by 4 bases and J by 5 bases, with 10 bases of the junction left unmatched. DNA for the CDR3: TGTGCCTGGACGCCGGGGCAGGGGGGTACTGAAGCTTTCTTT. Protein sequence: CAWTPGQGGTEAFF.

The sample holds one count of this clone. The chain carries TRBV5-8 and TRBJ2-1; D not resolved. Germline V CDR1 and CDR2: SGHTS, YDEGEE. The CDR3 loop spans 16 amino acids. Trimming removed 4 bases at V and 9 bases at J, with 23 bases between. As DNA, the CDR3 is TGTGCCAGCAGCCGACTCCCCGAAGGACGCCGTGGTGAGCAGTTCTTC. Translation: CASSRLPEGRRGEQFF. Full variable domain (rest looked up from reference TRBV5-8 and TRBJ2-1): EAGVTQSPTHLIKTRGQQATLRCSPISGHTSVYWYQQALGLGLQFLLWYDEGEERNRGNFPPRFSGRQFPNYSSELNVNALELEDSALYLCASSRLPEGRRGEQFFGPGTRLTVL.